These 9 T cell receptor beta chains share one sample of origin, sequenced in a study of post-analysis software for immune sequencing data. Study-wide findings and caveats: Controls showed lower frequencies than patients for roughly five TRBV segments, and TRBV5-6, TRBV5-1 and TRBV20-1 were among these.

Unique molecular identifiers tagged the TCR beta cDNA libraries. In TCRdb, the PCR reads were re-called with MiXCR into one record per CDR3 protein. This sample has roughly 620,000 distinct CDR3 sequences, with 44% found just once. Antigens for these TCRs are unknown. Source material: blood. The source is a girl aged 10 to 17 with multiple sclerosis.

This clonotype appeared a few times. The rearrangement uses TRBV11-2 and TRBJ2-1; 10 nucleotides match TRBD2. The junction had 13 bases not matched to a gene; V was cut back by 7 bases and J by 7 bases. CDR1 and CDR2 from the germline V gene are SGHAT and FQNNGV. The CDR3 has 16 residues. The CDR3 region has the DNA TGTGCCAGCACCACCGACCGGACTAGCGGTTTAAATGAGCAGTTCTTC. It specifies CASTTDRTSGLNEQFF.

As DNA, the CDR3 is TGTGCCAGCAGGTCTGGGGGCTTTGAGCAGTTCTTC. Encoded protein: CASRSGGFEQFF. J is TRBJ2-1 and V is TRBV7-9; D perhaps matches TRBD1 (6 bases). Germline V CDR1 and CDR2: SEHNR, FQNEAQ (reference sequence). Trimming removed 6 bases from V and 9 bases from J, with 12 bases in between. The CDR3 length is 12 residues.

The V and J genes are TRBV12-3 or TRBV12-4 and TRBJ1-1, with D possibly TRBD1 on 5 matching bases. The CDR3 spans 13 residues. With 4 bases removed from V and 4 bases from J, the gap between germline ends came to 10 bases. In nucleotides, the CDR3 is TGTGCCAGCAGTTCAGACGGGGGCACTGAAGCTTTCTTT. Its translation: CASSSDGGTEAFF.

J is TRBJ1-2 and V is TRBV4-1; D unresolved. CDR1 and CDR2 (germline): MGHRA, YSYEKL. Trimming left V 3 bases short and J 8 bases short, with 13 bases between. The CDR3 extends over 13 amino acids. This CDR3 reads CASSQDLRGGYTF. The DNA of the CDR3 is TGCGCCAGCAGCCAGGACCTACGCGGCGGCTACACCTTC.

This clonotype was seen more than once but under ten times. The gene calls are TRBV3-1 and TRBJ2-7; D is unclear. Trimming cost V 0 bases and J 1 base, with 13 bases left between them. The germline CDR1 and CDR2 sequences are LGHDT and YNNKEL (reference sequence). The CDR3 consists of 16 residues. For the CDR3, the DNA is TGTGCCAGCAGCCAAGATCGCCGAGGATGGTCCTACGAGCAGTACTTC. The encoded protein is CASSQDRRGWSYEQYF.

The V call is TRBV12-3 or TRBV12-4, the J call TRBJ2-2; D unclear. This CDR3 spans 12 amino acids. The germline V and J ends were trimmed by 5 bases and 9 bases, with 10 bases remaining between them. The CDR3 bases are TGTGCCAGCAGTCCGACGAGGTGGGAGCTGTTTTTT. Its translation: CASSPTRWELFF.

V and J are TRBV6-1 and TRBJ1-6, with TRBD1 identical over 10 bases. Germline assignment: CDR1 MNHNS and CDR2 SASEGT. Germline trimming cut 1 base from V and 8 bases from J; bases unmatched to any gene: 5. The CDR3 covers 16 residues. In DNA form, the CDR3 reads TGTGCCAGCAGTGAAGGGACAGGGGGGAGACATTCACCCCTCCACTTT. This sequence encodes CASSEGTGGRHSPLHF.

This clonotype was counted between two and nine times. The gene calls are TRBV29-1 and TRBJ1-2; the match to TRBD1 covers 8 bases. The CDR3 loop spans 13 amino acids. The germline V gene has CDR1 SQVTM and CDR2 ANQGSEA. V gave up 6 bases and J gave up 2 bases; unmatched junction bases: 5. CDR3 in DNA: TGCAGCGTCTGGACAGGGAAGAACTATGGCTACACCTTC. This encodes CSVWTGKNYGYTF.

The rearrangement uses TRBV11-1 and TRBJ1-2; D is uncertain. Trimming cost V 3 bases and J 6 bases, with 11 bases left between them. Germline-derived CDR1 and CDR2 are SGHAT and FQDESV (reference sequence). The CDR3 has 13 residues. Here the CDR3 DNA reads TGTGCCAGCAGCTTCAGCCTCTGGGATGGCTACACCTTC. Protein product: CASSFSLWDGYTF.